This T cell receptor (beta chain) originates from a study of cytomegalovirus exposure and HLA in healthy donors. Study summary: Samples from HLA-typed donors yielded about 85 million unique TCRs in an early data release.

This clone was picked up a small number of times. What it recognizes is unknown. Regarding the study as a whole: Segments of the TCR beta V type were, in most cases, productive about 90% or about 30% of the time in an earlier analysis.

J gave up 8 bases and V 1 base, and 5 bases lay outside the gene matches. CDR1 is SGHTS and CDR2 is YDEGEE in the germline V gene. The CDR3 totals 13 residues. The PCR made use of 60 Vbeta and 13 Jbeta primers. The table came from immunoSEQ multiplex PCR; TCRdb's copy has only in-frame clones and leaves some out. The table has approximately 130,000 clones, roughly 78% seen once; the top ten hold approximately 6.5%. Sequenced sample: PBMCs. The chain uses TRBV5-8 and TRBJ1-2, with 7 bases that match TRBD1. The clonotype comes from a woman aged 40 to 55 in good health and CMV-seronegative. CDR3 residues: CASSLWDSGGYTF. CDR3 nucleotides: TGTGCCAGCAGCTTGTGGGACAGTGGAGGCTACACCTTC. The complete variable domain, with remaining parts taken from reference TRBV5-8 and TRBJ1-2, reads EAGVTQSPTHLIKTRGQQATLRCSPISGHTSVYWYQQALGLGLQFLLWYDEGEERNRGNFPPRFSGRQFPNYSSELNVNALELEDSALYLCASSLWDSGGYTFGSGTRLTVV.